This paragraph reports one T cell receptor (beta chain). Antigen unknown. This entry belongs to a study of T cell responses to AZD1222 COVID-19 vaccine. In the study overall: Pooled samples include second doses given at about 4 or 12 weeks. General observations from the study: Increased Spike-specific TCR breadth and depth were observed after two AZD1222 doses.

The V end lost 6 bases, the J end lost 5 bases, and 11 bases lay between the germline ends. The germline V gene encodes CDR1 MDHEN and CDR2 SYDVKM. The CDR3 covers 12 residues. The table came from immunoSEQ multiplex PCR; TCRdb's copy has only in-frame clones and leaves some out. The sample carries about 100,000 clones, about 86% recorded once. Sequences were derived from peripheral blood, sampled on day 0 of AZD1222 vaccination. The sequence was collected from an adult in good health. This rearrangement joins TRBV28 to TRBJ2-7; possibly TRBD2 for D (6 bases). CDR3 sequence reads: CASREGRDEQYF. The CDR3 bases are TGTGCCAGCAGGGAGGGCCGGGACGAGCAGTACTTC.